This is a list of T cell receptor beta chains from one sample in a study of blood T cells in healthy people across ages. TCRdb re-analysed the 5' RACE reads in MiXCR, keeping a single row per CDR3 protein. The repertoire holds 730,000 or so distinct CDR3 sequences, with approximately 43% as singletons. The source material was blood. These receptors all stem from a woman aged 60 to 75 in good health. CDR3s include the opening cysteine and the closing phenylalanine or tryptophan. Each record gives: clone size, J gene, V gene, D gene, CDR3 DNA, CDR3 protein. A D gene is named only where the DNA matches it firmly. Clone size appears in some rows only: once, few, many, or a class for an expanded clone.

clone size: few; J gene: TRBJ2-5; V gene: TRBV3-1; D gene: NA; CDR3 DNA: TGTGCCAGCAGCCAAGCTAGTCCGGGCCAAGAGACCCAGTACTTC; CDR3 protein: CASSQASPGQETQYF
clone size: NA; J gene: TRBJ2-1; V gene: TRBV28; D gene: NA; CDR3 DNA: TGTGCCACCCTCGGTGGGAGCGAGAATGAGCAGTTCTTC; CDR3 protein: CATLGGSENEQFF
clone size: few; J gene: TRBJ1-5; V gene: TRBV24-1; D gene: NA; CDR3 DNA: TGTGCCACCAGTGACTCCAACTGGGACGGTTATCAGCCCCAGCATTTT; CDR3 protein: CATSDSNWDGYQPQHF
clone size: few; J gene: TRBJ2-5; V gene: TRBV20-1; D gene: NA; CDR3 DNA: TGCAGTGCGCGGACAGTAGGGGAGACCCAGTACTTC; CDR3 protein: CSARTVGETQYF
clone size: few; J gene: TRBJ1-1; V gene: TRBV20-1; D gene: NA; CDR3 DNA: TGCAGTGCCGGGGGTGATTCCACTGAAGCTTTCTTT; CDR3 protein: CSAGGDSTEAFF
clone size: few; J gene: TRBJ2-7; V gene: TRBV9; D gene: TRBD2; CDR3 DNA: TGTGCCAGCAGCGTAGCGCCCAGCGGGAATTCTCCCTACGAGCAGTACTTC; CDR3 protein: CASSVAPSGNSPYEQYF
clone size: NA; J gene: TRBJ2-3; V gene: TRBV27; D gene: NA; CDR3 DNA: TGTGCCAGCAGTTTGTACTCGACAGATAGCACAGATACGCAGTATTTT; CDR3 protein: CASSLYSTDSTDTQYF
clone size: once; J gene: TRBJ2-7; V gene: TRBV6-5; D gene: TRBD1; CDR3 DNA: TGTGCCAGCAGTTTCCGGGACAGGGGCCCGACTTCGTACGAGCAGTACTTC; CDR3 protein: CASSFRDRGPTSYEQYF
clone size: NA; J gene: TRBJ2-4; V gene: TRBV20-1; D gene: NA; CDR3 DNA: TGCAGTGCTATCAGACTAGCCAAAAACATTCAGTACTTC; CDR3 protein: CSAIRLAKNIQYF
clone size: NA; J gene: TRBJ1-1; V gene: TRBV7-9; D gene: NA; CDR3 DNA: TGTGCCAGCAGCTTAGCCAACCAAGGGTGGATGAACACTGAAGCTTTCTTT; CDR3 protein: CASSLANQGWMNTEAFF
clone size: few; J gene: TRBJ2-7; V gene: TRBV20-1; D gene: NA; CDR3 DNA: TGCAGTGCTAGTATCCGGGCCTTCTACGAGCAGTACTTC; CDR3 protein: CSASIRAFYEQYF
clone size: NA; J gene: TRBJ2-3; V gene: TRBV27; D gene: NA; CDR3 DNA: TGTGCCAGCTCTCACGGGCTAGTGACGCTGACAGATACGCAGTATTTT; CDR3 protein: CASSHGLVTLTDTQYF
clone size: NA; J gene: TRBJ2-2; V gene: TRBV3-1; D gene: TRBD2; CDR3 DNA: TGTGCCAGTCAGGAGGACGGGAGGGCCGGGACCGGGGAGCTGTTTTTT; CDR3 protein: CASQEDGRAGTGELFF
clone size: NA; J gene: TRBJ2-7; V gene: TRBV3-1; D gene: NA; CDR3 DNA: TGTGCCAGCAGCCAAGGTCCCGTCGGGAGCTGGTCCTACGAGCAGTACTTC; CDR3 protein: CASSQGPVGSWSYEQYF
clone size: many; J gene: TRBJ2-7; V gene: TRBV6-6; D gene: NA; CDR3 DNA: TGTGCCAGCAGCCCCAACTCGGCTGAAAACTCCTACGAGCAGTACTTC; CDR3 protein: CASSPNSAENSYEQYF
clone size: NA; J gene: TRBJ2-3; V gene: TRBV12-5; D gene: NA; CDR3 DNA: TGTGCTAGTGGCCCCGGGACAACTAGCACAGATACGCAGTATTTT; CDR3 protein: CASGPGTTSTDTQYF
clone size: NA; J gene: TRBJ1-4; V gene: TRBV2; D gene: NA; CDR3 DNA: TGTGCCAGCAGCCGACAGCAGCAAACTAATGAAAAACTGTTTTTT; CDR3 protein: CASSRQQQTNEKLFF
clone size: many; J gene: TRBJ1-4; V gene: TRBV7-2; D gene: NA; CDR3 DNA: TGTGCCAGCAGCTTAGAGGTCGGATTTAATGAAAAACTGTTTTTT; CDR3 protein: CASSLEVGFNEKLFF
clone size: few; J gene: TRBJ2-1; V gene: TRBV5-1; D gene: TRBD2; CDR3 DNA: TGCGCCAGCAGCACGGGGGGTATCAATGAGCAGTTCTTC; CDR3 protein: CASSTGGINEQFF
clone size: many; J gene: TRBJ2-3; V gene: TRBV5-5; D gene: TRBD1; CDR3 DNA: TGTGCCAGCAGCCATGGGACAGCCACAGATACGCAGTATTTT; CDR3 protein: CASSHGTATDTQYF
clone size: NA; J gene: TRBJ2-1; V gene: TRBV6-1; D gene: NA; CDR3 DNA: TGTGCCAGCATAACAGGGATCTCCTACAATGAGCAGTTCTTC; CDR3 protein: CASITGISYNEQFF
clone size: NA; J gene: TRBJ2-7; V gene: TRBV6-5; D gene: NA; CDR3 DNA: TGTGCCAGCAGTAACAGGGGGGCGGGAGCCTACGAGCAGTACTTC; CDR3 protein: CASSNRGAGAYEQYF
clone size: few; J gene: TRBJ2-1; V gene: TRBV3-1; D gene: TRBD1; CDR3 DNA: TGTGCCAGCAGCCAAGTTAGAGGACAGGGGTGGAATGAGCAGTTCTTC; CDR3 protein: CASSQVRGQGWNEQFF
clone size: few; J gene: TRBJ2-7; V gene: TRBV4-2; D gene: NA; CDR3 DNA: TGTGCCAGCAGCCAAGATTACGACGGACTCCTTACCGACGAGCAGTACTTC; CDR3 protein: CASSQDYDGLLTDEQYF
clone size: NA; J gene: TRBJ2-2; V gene: TRBV2; D gene: NA; CDR3 DNA: TGTGCCAGCAGGTTCACAGTCACCGGGGAGCTGTTTTTT; CDR3 protein: CASRFTVTGELFF
clone size: few; J gene: TRBJ2-7; V gene: TRBV10-3; D gene: NA; CDR3 DNA: TGTGCCATCACGGCTAGCGACTCCTACGAGCAGTACTTC; CDR3 protein: CAITASDSYEQYF
clone size: NA; J gene: TRBJ2-7; V gene: TRBV27; D gene: TRBD1; CDR3 DNA: TGTGCCAGCAGCCAAGGGGGCGACGTTTACTTCGAGCAGTACTTC; CDR3 protein: CASSQGGDVYFEQYF
clone size: few; J gene: TRBJ1-1; V gene: TRBV3-1; D gene: NA; CDR3 DNA: TGTGCCAGCAGCCAAGTGGAGGGGACTGAAGCTTTCTTT; CDR3 protein: CASSQVEGTEAFF
clone size: once; J gene: TRBJ2-7; V gene: TRBV6-6; D gene: NA; CDR3 DNA: TGTGCCAGCAGTGACTTCTCCTCCTACGAGCAGTACTTC; CDR3 protein: CASSDFSSYEQYF
clone size: NA; J gene: TRBJ2-1; V gene: TRBV7-3; D gene: TRBD2; CDR3 DNA: TGTGCCAGCAGCACACTGGGGGCTAGCGGGTTGGGGACACTTGGTGAGCAGTTCTTC; CDR3 protein: CASSTLGASGLGTLGEQFF
clone size: many; J gene: TRBJ2-5; V gene: TRBV6-1; D gene: NA; CDR3 DNA: TGTGCCAGCAGTGAAGGCGAGGGGGGGGAGACCCAGTACTTC; CDR3 protein: CASSEGEGGETQYF
clone size: few; J gene: TRBJ1-1; V gene: TRBV3-1; D gene: NA; CDR3 DNA: TGTGCCAGCAGCCAGTTTACGGGGAGCCCTGAAGCTTTCTTT; CDR3 protein: CASSQFTGSPEAFF
clone size: NA; J gene: TRBJ2-7; V gene: TRBV10-3; D gene: NA; CDR3 DNA: TGTGCCATCAGTGAAGGAGGGAGCGTCGGAGGCGAGCAGTACTTC; CDR3 protein: CAISEGGSVGGEQYF
clone size: NA; J gene: TRBJ1-4; V gene: TRBV29-1; D gene: NA; CDR3 DNA: TGCAGCGTTCGGCCAGCAACTAATGAAAAACTGTTTTTT; CDR3 protein: CSVRPATNEKLFF
clone size: few; J gene: TRBJ2-6; V gene: TRBV6-6; D gene: NA; CDR3 DNA: TGTGCCAGCAGTTACTCGATATCTGGGGCTGGGGCCAACGTCCTGACTTTC; CDR3 protein: CASSYSISGAGANVLTF
clone size: NA; J gene: TRBJ2-1; V gene: TRBV7-2; D gene: TRBD2; CDR3 DNA: TGTGTCAGCAGCTTAGCCGGGACTAGGGTCAACAATGAGCAGTTCTTC; CDR3 protein: CVSSLAGTRVNNEQFF
clone size: NA; J gene: TRBJ2-3; V gene: TRBV2; D gene: TRBD2; CDR3 DNA: TGTGCCAGCAGTGAAGCGGGGGGGTCCACAGATACGCAGTATTTT; CDR3 protein: CASSEAGGSTDTQYF
clone size: NA; J gene: TRBJ1-4; V gene: TRBV15; D gene: NA; CDR3 DNA: TGTGCCACCAGCAGAGATCGGCAGGGAGGCGAAAAACTGTTTTTT; CDR3 protein: CATSRDRQGGEKLFF
clone size: NA; J gene: TRBJ1-5; V gene: TRBV6-1; D gene: NA; CDR3 DNA: TGTGCCAGCGAACCGGGGGCGGGAGGGAATCAGCCCCAGCATTTT; CDR3 protein: CASEPGAGGNQPQHF
clone size: NA; J gene: TRBJ2-2; V gene: TRBV20-1; D gene: TRBD2; CDR3 DNA: TGCAGTGCTATAAGCGGGGCTGGGGAGCTGTTTTTT; CDR3 protein: CSAISGAGELFF
clone size: NA; J gene: TRBJ1-1; V gene: TRBV29-1; D gene: NA; CDR3 DNA: TGCAGCGTTCCGGCCCGTACGAACACTGAAGCTTTCTTT; CDR3 protein: CSVPARTNTEAFF
clone size: NA; J gene: TRBJ2-7; V gene: TRBV7-2; D gene: TRBD2; CDR3 DNA: TGTGCCAGCAGCGGGAGAACTAGCGGGCCCAATGAGCAGTACTTC; CDR3 protein: CASSGRTSGPNEQYF
clone size: NA; J gene: TRBJ1-1; V gene: TRBV4-3; D gene: NA; CDR3 DNA: TGCGCCAGCAGCCAAGCAGGAGGGGCGAACACTGAAGCTTTCTTT; CDR3 protein: CASSQAGGANTEAFF
clone size: NA; J gene: TRBJ1-2; V gene: TRBV5-1; D gene: TRBD1; CDR3 DNA: TGCGCCAGCAGGAGACAAGACAGGGACCCTAGCTATGGCTACACCTTC; CDR3 protein: CASRRQDRDPSYGYTF
clone size: NA; J gene: TRBJ1-5; V gene: TRBV20-1; D gene: NA; CDR3 DNA: TGCAGTGCTAGTCGCGGGGACAATAGCAATCAGCCCCAGCATTTT; CDR3 protein: CSASRGDNSNQPQHF
clone size: NA; J gene: TRBJ2-3; V gene: TRBV7-2; D gene: NA; CDR3 DNA: TGTGCCAGCAGCTTGGCTACTAGCCCAGATACGCAGTATTTT; CDR3 protein: CASSLATSPDTQYF
clone size: few; J gene: TRBJ2-1; V gene: TRBV11-2; D gene: TRBD2; CDR3 DNA: TGTGCCAGCAGCTTAGAGACTAGCGGATTGAACAATGAGCAGTTCTTC; CDR3 protein: CASSLETSGLNNEQFF
clone size: NA; J gene: TRBJ2-7; V gene: TRBV29-1; D gene: NA; CDR3 DNA: TGCAGCGTTGGGCAGGGGTCCCACGAGCAGTACTTC; CDR3 protein: CSVGQGSHEQYF
clone size: NA; J gene: TRBJ2-7; V gene: TRBV4-2; D gene: NA; CDR3 DNA: TGTGCCAGCAGCCAAGCATCAACGGGAGTGGGGGAAGGCGAGCAGTACTTC; CDR3 protein: CASSQASTGVGEGEQYF
clone size: NA; J gene: TRBJ2-1; V gene: TRBV2; D gene: NA; CDR3 DNA: TGTGCCAGCAGTGAAACGGTCTCCTACAATGAGCAGTTCTTC; CDR3 protein: CASSETVSYNEQFF
clone size: NA; J gene: TRBJ1-5; V gene: TRBV18; D gene: NA; CDR3 DNA: TGTGCCAGCTCCCCATACGAAACGGGGGCGGGCAATCGGCCCCAGCATTTT; CDR3 protein: CASSPYETGAGNRPQHF
clone size: NA; J gene: TRBJ2-3; V gene: TRBV7-9; D gene: NA; CDR3 DNA: TGTGCCAGCAGTCGTTCAGTCAGCACAGATGCGCAGTATTTT; CDR3 protein: CASSRSVSTDAQYF